The entry below describes one T cell receptor beta chain. The antigen remains undetermined. The data originate from a study of PD-1 blockade in classical Hodgkin lymphoma. Across the whole study: Every 2 weeks, patients got 3 mg/kg intravenous nivolumab. The study, taken as a whole, reports: Significantly greater TCR diversity emerged by C4D1 in CD4+ cells but not CD8+ cells.

Assay used: immunoSEQ multiplex PCR; TCRdb lists only in-frame clones, some missing. The data contain 90,000 to 130,000 clones, 80% to 90% of them singletons. Every one of the patients relapsed after autologous stem cell transplantation (brentuximab vedotin exposure was variable). Sequenced here: peripheral blood mononuclear cells (PBMCs), sampled before the second cycle of nivolumab. The TCR originated in a human donor with classical Hodgkin lymphoma.

The CDR3: CASSPQTSYEQFF. DNA for the CDR3: TGTGCCAGCTCACCGCAAACTAGCTATGAGCAGTTCTTC. The chain carries TRBV18 and TRBJ2-1; TRBD2 might be the D (6 bases). There are 13 residues in the CDR3. Germline CDR1 and CDR2: KGHSH and LQKENI. Trimming stripped 3 bases from V and 8 bases from J, with 11 bases between.